This entry concerns a single T cell receptor beta chain. It was the library that attached unique molecular identifiers to individual cDNA molecules. TCRdb itself ran the reads through MiXCR, one entry per CDR3 protein. The sample has approximately 4,900 distinct CDR3 sequences, 50% to 65% seen once. Treatment denoted: therapeutic diphenylcyclopropenone sensitization with weekly scalp DPC. Germline CDR1 DFQATT, CDR2 SNEGSKA (reference sequence). V lost 2 bases to trimming and J lost 7 bases; unmatched junction nucleotides: 15. This CDR3 region has 16 residues. The data were obtained in a study of human T cells and chemical hapten exposure. Study context: Upper back patch tests used 0.01% DPC, scored after 6 days.

The clonotype originates from an adult with alopecia areata. Some clones in this sample may be carry-over from other donors' samples. This table probably holds off-target reads from a library built for another chain. The chain links TRBV20-1 to TRBJ2-7; TRBD1 agrees at 9 bases. Sequencing used whole blood, obtained before DPC sensitization or 2, 6, or about 24 weeks after (not recorded which). DNA of the CDR3: TGCAGTGCTAGAATGCTCTCCGGGACAGGGAGCGGTGAGCAGTACTTC. This sequence encodes CSARMLSGTGSGEQYF.